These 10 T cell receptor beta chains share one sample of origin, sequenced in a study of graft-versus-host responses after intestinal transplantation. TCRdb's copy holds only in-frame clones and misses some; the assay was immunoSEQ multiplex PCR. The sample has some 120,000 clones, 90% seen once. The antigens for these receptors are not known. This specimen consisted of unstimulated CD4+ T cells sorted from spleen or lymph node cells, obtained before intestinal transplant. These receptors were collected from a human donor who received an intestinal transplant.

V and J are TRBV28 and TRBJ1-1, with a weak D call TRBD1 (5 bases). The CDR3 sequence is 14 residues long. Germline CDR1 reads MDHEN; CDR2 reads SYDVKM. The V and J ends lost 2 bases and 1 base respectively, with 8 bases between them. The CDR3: CASSLGGGNTEAFF. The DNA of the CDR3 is TGTGCCAGCAGTTTAGGGGGGGGGAACACTGAAGCTTTCTTT.

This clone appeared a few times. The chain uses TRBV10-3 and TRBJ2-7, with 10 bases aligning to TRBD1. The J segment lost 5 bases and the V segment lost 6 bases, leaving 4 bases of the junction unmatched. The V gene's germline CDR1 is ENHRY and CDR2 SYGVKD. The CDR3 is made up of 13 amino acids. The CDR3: CAISRQGANEQYF. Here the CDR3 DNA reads TGTGCCATCAGCCGACAGGGGGCAAACGAGCAGTACTTC.

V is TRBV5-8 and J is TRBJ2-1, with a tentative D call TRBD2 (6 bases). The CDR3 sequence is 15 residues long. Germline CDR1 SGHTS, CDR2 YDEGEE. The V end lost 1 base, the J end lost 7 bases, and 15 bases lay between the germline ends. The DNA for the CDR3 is TGTGCCAGCAGCTTGTTTCCAAGACTAGGAAATGAGCAGTTCTTC. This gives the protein CASSLFPRLGNEQFF. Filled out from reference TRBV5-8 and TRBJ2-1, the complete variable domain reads EAGVTQSPTHLIKTRGQQATLRCSPISGHTSVYWYQQALGLGLQFLLWYDEGEERNRGNFPPRFSGRQFPNYSSELNVNALELEDSALYLCASSLFPRLGNEQFFGPGTRLTVL.

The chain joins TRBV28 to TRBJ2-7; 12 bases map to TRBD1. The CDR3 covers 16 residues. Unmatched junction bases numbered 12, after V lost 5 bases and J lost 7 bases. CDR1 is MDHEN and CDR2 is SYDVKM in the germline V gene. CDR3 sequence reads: CASSPAPGQGAREQYF. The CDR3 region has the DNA TGTGCCAGCAGTCCAGCCCCGGGACAGGGGGCACGGGAGCAGTACTTC.

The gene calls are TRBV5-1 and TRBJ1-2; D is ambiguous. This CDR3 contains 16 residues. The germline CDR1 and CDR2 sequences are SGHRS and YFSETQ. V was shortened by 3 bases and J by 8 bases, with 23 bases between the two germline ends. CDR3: CASSSLSIGSLGGYTF. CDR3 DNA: TGCGCCAGCAGCTCCCTCTCAATTGGTTCACTAGGGGGCTACACCTTC.

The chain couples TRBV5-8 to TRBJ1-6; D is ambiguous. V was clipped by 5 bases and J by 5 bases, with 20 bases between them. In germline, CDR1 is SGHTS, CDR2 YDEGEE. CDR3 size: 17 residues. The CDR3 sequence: CASRPILTSKHNSPLHF. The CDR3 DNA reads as TGTGCCAGCAGACCAATACTGACAAGCAAGCATAATTCACCCCTCCACTTT.

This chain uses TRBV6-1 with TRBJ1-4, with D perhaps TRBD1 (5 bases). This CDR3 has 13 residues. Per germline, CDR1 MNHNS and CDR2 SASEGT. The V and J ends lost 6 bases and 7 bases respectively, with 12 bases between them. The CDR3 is CASRGDLGEKLFF. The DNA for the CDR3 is TGTGCCAGCAGGGGGGACTTAGGTGAAAAACTGTTTTTT.

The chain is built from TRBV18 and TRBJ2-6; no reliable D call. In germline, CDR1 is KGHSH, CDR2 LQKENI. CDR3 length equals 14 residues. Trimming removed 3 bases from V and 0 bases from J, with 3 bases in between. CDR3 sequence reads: CASSPFSGANVLTF. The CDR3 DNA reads TGTGCCAGCTCACCCTTCTCTGGGGCCAACGTCCTGACTTTC.

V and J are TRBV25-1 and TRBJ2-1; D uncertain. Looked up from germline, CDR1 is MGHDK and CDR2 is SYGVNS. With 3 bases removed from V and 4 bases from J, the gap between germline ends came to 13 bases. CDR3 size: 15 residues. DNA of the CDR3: TGTGCCAGCAGTGATCCCAGGCGCACTTACAATGAGCAGTTCTTC. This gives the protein CASSDPRRTYNEQFF.

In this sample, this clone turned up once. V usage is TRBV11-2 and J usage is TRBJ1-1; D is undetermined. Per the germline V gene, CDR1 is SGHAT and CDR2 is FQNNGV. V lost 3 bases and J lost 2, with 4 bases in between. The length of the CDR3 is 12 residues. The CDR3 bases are TGTGCCAGCAGCTTCTACAACACTGAAGCTTTCTTT. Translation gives CASSFYNTEAFF.